The rows below give T cell receptor beta chains drawn from one sample of a study of T cell repertoires in cytomegalovirus infection. The antigens for these receptors are not known. TCRdb ran MiXCR on the reads and lists one entry per CDR3 protein. The sample has approximately 110,000 distinct CDR3 sequences; roughly two fifths are singletons. The sequencing here drew on CD8+ T cells from cultured PBMCs, taken from culture after CMV antigen stimulation. These receptors originate from a human donor in good health (CMV status not recorded). Some clones in this sample may be carry-over from other donors' samples. The CDR3 runs from the conserved cysteine through the conserved F or W. The order of the fields is V gene, clone size, D gene, J gene, CDR3 protein, CDR3 DNA. The D gene is left open where the match is weak. Expanded clones are given a class, and other clones once, few, many or no size at all.

>TRBV3-1|few|-|TRBJ2-1
CASSQGTMDEQFF
TGTGCCAGCAGCCAAGGGACTATGGATGAGCAGTTCTTC
>TRBV10-3|-|-|TRBJ1-1
CAISEGIAGPNTEAFF
TGTGCCATCAGTGAGGGCATCGCAGGGCCGAACACTGAAGCTTTCTTT
>TRBV29-1|once|-|TRBJ1-1
CSVAGWGLNTEAFF
TGCAGCGTTGCAGGGTGGGGGTTGAACACTGAAGCTTTCTTT
>TRBV5-4|-|-|TRBJ1-6
CASSLYGENLSPLHF
TGTGCCAGCAGCTTGTACGGCGAGAATCTTTCACCCCTCCACTTT
>TRBV7-8|many|-|TRBJ2-5
CASSLAQYGLETQYF
TGTGCCAGCAGCTTAGCCCAATATGGGTTAGAGACCCAGTACTTC
>TRBV29-1|-|-|TRBJ2-1
CSVEEGGGRLNEQFF
TGCAGCGTTGAAGAGGGGGGGGGGCGACTGAATGAGCAGTTCTTC
>TRBV6-6|-|TRBD2|TRBJ2-1
CASSYPTSSYNEQFF
TGTGCCAGCAGTTATCCGACTAGCAGCTACAATGAGCAGTTCTTC
>TRBV20-1|-|TRBD1|TRBJ2-7
CSARGQETSYEQYF
TGCAGTGCTAGGGGACAGGAAACATCCTACGAGCAGTACTTC
>TRBV5-5|-|-|TRBJ1-1
CASSLLRFGTEAFF
TGTGCCAGCAGCTTGCTCCGATTCGGCACTGAAGCTTTCTTT
>TRBV4-2|-|-|TRBJ2-5
CASSQDSYSQETQYF
TGTGCCAGCAGCCAAGATTCGTACTCTCAAGAGACCCAGTACTTC
>TRBV5-5|-|-|TRBJ1-1
CASQLSRGENTEAFF
TGTGCCAGTCAGCTTAGCCGGGGTGAGAACACTGAAGCTTTCTTT
>TRBV7-6|few|TRBD2|TRBJ2-3
CASSYPGLAGVDTQYF
TGTGCCAGCAGCTACCCGGGACTAGCGGGTGTAGATACGCAGTATTTT
>TRBV27|few|-|TRBJ1-2
CASSLSPRGHLYGYTF
TGTGCCAGCAGTTTATCTCCCCGGGGGCACCTGTATGGCTACACCTTC
>TRBV5-6|-|-|TRBJ1-4
CASTRGVTTNEKLFF
TGTGCCAGCACGCGCGGCGTAACAACTAATGAAAAACTGTTTTTT
>TRBV6-1|-|TRBD1|TRBJ2-6
CASSEGTGGAGANVLTF
TGTGCCAGCAGTGAAGGGACAGGGGGTGCTGGGGCCAACGTCCTGACTTTC
>TRBV4-1|few|-|TRBJ2-3
CASSQEMRIYTDTQYF
TGCGCCAGCAGCCAAGAGATGCGGATTTACACAGATACGCAGTATTTT
>TRBV7-8|many|-|TRBJ2-1
CASTIKGAARDKYNEQFF
TGTGCCAGCACTATAAAAGGGGCCGCTCGGGATAAATACAATGAGCAGTTCTTC
>TRBV7-9|many|-|TRBJ1-5
CASSPGTSSNQPQHF
TGTGCCAGCAGCCCCGGGACGTCAAGCAATCAGCCCCAGCATTTT
>TRBV7-6|few|-|TRBJ1-1
CASSRSKVEAFF
TGTGCCAGCAGCCGTTCTAAGGTAGAAGCTTTCTTT
>TRBV7-6|few|-|TRBJ1-2
CASTSLVDGYTF
TGTGCCAGCACCTCGCTAGTAGATGGCTACACCTTC
>TRBV6-8|-|-|TRBJ2-3
CASSYSGGLDTQYF
TGTGCCAGCAGTTACTCCGGGGGGCTCGATACGCAGTATTTT
>TRBV6-8|-|TRBD1|TRBJ1-1
CASSQTGAEAFF
TGTGCCAGCAGCCAGACAGGGGCTGAAGCTTTCTTT
>TRBV5-1|-|-|TRBJ1-6
CASSPDVLSSYNSPLHF
TGCGCCAGCAGCCCGGACGTCCTCAGCTCCTATAATTCACCCCTCCACTTT
>TRBV7-9|-|-|TRBJ2-3
CASSEKESSTDTQYF
TGTGCCAGCAGCGAAAAGGAATCTAGCACAGATACGCAGTATTTT
>TRBV12-3/TRBV12-4|few|-|TRBJ1-4
CASSFLSGLAEELFF
TGTGCCAGCAGTTTCCTATCGGGACTCGCCGAGGAACTGTTTTTT
>TRBV5-6|-|-|TRBJ2-5
CASSLSVAHQETQYF
TGTGCCAGCAGCCTCTCTGTAGCCCACCAAGAGACCCAGTACTTC
>TRBV7-6|-|TRBD1|TRBJ2-2
CASSLTGTGNTGELFF
TGTGCCAGCAGCTTGACCGGGACAGGGAACACCGGGGAGCTGTTTTTT